The 23 T cell receptor beta chains given below trace back to one sample, sequenced in a study of shared clonotypes between healthy human individuals. Sequencing was performed with immunoSEQ multiplex PCR; in TCRdb, only in-frame clones are kept and a portion is missing. Here the sample spans roughly 650,000 clones, approximately 97% being singletons. Sequenced material: naive CD4+ T cells sorted from blood. Subset denoted: CD45RA+ positively selected. The receptor source for this set is a young woman in good health.

The gene calls are TRBV5-6 and TRBJ1-1; D is perhaps TRBD1 (5 bases). Germline-derived CDR1 and CDR2 are SGHDT and YYEEEE. The V gene lost 0 bases and the J gene lost 6 bases, with 18 bases spanning the gap. The CDR3 loop spans 16 amino acids. This CDR3 reads CASSLGGKGRSAEAFF. The CDR3 DNA sequence: TGTGCCAGCAGCTTGGGTGGTAAGGGGCGGAGCGCTGAAGCTTTCTTT.

The chain couples TRBV28 to TRBJ2-3; the D is unclear. Trimming took off 6 bases at V and 0 bases at J, with 16 bases between the two ends. The CDR3 spans 16 residues. The V gene's germline CDR1 is MDHEN and CDR2 SYDVKM. CDR3 DNA sequence: TGTGCCAGCAGCTCGAGTAGGCACCCTAGCACAGATACGCAGTATTTT. As protein: CASSSSRHPSTDTQYF.

This chain uses TRBV6-6 with TRBJ1-5; 8 bases agree with TRBD1. The CDR3 covers 16 residues. J lost 4 bases, V lost 6 bases, and 11 bases had no gene match. The germline gives CDR1 MNHNY, CDR2 SVGAGI (reference sequence). Written as DNA, the CDR3 is TGTGCCAGCAGCCCACCAAGACAGGGGATAAATCAGCCCCAGCATTTT. This translates into CASSPPRQGINQPQHF.

The rearrangement joins TRBV28 to TRBJ2-7; perhaps TRBD2 as D (6 bases). The CDR3 runs 16 residues. Trimming took 5 bases from V and 7 from J, leaving 24 bases between them. From germline, CDR1 is MDHEN and CDR2 SYDVKM. The CDR3 spells CASSPREEAITCEQYF. The CDR3 bases are TGTGCCAGCAGTCCAAGGGAGGAGGCGATTACCTGTGAGCAGTACTTC.

V gene TRBV6-5 combines with J gene TRBJ2-7; no clear D. The CDR3 length is 11 residues. Trimming removed 1 base at V and 5 bases at J, with 3 bases between. Germline CDR1 reads MNHEY; CDR2 reads SVGAGI. CDR3 in DNA: TGTGCCAGCAGTTACTGGAACGAGCAGTACTTC. Protein sequence: CASSYWNEQYF.

The J gene is TRBJ1-3, the V gene TRBV28; unclear D gene. The CDR3 length is 15 residues. Germline V gene data show CDR1 as MDHEN and CDR2 as SYDVKM. The germline V and J ends were trimmed by 3 bases and 0 bases, with 9 bases remaining between them. The CDR3 region has the DNA TGTGCCAGCAGTTTTGGGCGGAGCTCTGGAAACACCATATATTTT. It yields the protein CASSFGRSSGNTIYF.

This rearrangement joins TRBV29-1 to TRBJ2-3, with 14 bases identical to TRBD2. Germline V gene data show CDR1 as SQVTM and CDR2 as ANQGSEA. The CDR3 contains 14 residues. With 4 bases clipped from V and 4 bases from J, the junction kept 1 base outside the gene matches. The CDR3 DNA is TGCAGCGTTGTGGGACTAGCGGGAGCAGATACGCAGTATTTT. Amino acid sequence: CSVVGLAGADTQYF.

This sequence joins TRBV21-1 and TRBJ2-7; TRBD2, the table's D call, lacks a check against the DNA. TRBV21-1 counts as a pseudogene. This CDR3 comprises 11 residues. The CDR3 is CASSPLVGGAF. The CDR3 DNA sequence: TGTGCCAGCAGCCCACTAGTAGGAGGAGCCTTC.

The gene calls are TRBV7-7 and TRBJ2-4; the D gene is possibly TRBD1 (6 bases). The CDR3 has 13 amino acids. V was trimmed by 4 bases and J by 6 bases, leaving 10 bases between them. Germline V gene data show CDR1 as SSHAT and CDR2 as FNYEAQ (reference sequence). The CDR3 protein is CASSSGVGNIQYF. The CDR3, as DNA: TGTGCCAGCAGCTCAGGGGTGGGAAACATTCAGTACTTC.

This rearrangement joins TRBV7-9 to TRBJ2-7; 14 positions match TRBD2. Germline assignment: CDR1 SEHNR and CDR2 FQNEAQ (reference sequence). The CDR3 has 19 amino acids. V lost 4 bases and J lost 3; bases outside the gene matches: 14. The CDR3 loop is CASSYLKGLAGGYRYEQYF. CDR3 bases: TGTGCCAGCAGCTACCTAAAAGGACTAGCGGGAGGCTATCGCTACGAGCAGTACTTC.

The chain links TRBV6-1 to TRBJ2-3; D not certain. Trimming took 1 base from V and 3 from J, leaving 8 bases between them. The germline V gene encodes CDR1 MNHNS and CDR2 SASEGT. The CDR3 has 14 amino acids. DNA of the CDR3: TGTGCCAGCAGTGAAGTGTGGGATACAGATACGCAGTATTTT. Its translation: CASSEVWDTDTQYF.

Comment on this clone: The sample carries other DNA sequences with the same CDR3. The chain is built from TRBV9 and TRBJ2-1, with 7 bases that match TRBD2. The CDR3 runs 15 residues. CDR1 is SGDLS and CDR2 is YYNGEE in the germline V gene. The junction had 2 bases not matched to a gene; V was cut back by 0 bases and J by 2 bases. The CDR3: CASSVVSGTYNEQFF. The CDR3 region has the DNA TGTGCCAGCAGCGTAGTGAGCGGGACCTACAATGAGCAGTTCTTC. The full variable domain, with the rest looked up from reference TRBV9 and TRBJ2-1, is DSGVTQTPKHLITATGQRVTLRCSPRSGDLSVYWYQQSLDQGLQFLIQYYNGEERAKGNILERFSAQQFPDLHSELNLSSLELGDSALYFCASSVVSGTYNEQFFGPGTRLTVL.

The V gene is TRBV4-1, the J gene TRBJ2-7, with a possible D match to TRBD2 (6 bases). This CDR3 is built from 19 residues. V lost 2 bases, J lost 0 bases, and 23 bases lay in between. Germline assignment: CDR1 MGHRA and CDR2 YSYEKL. The DNA of the CDR3 is TGCGCCAGCAGCCAAAAAACGGCCCGGGAGCCCCTCCCCTCCTACGAGCAGTACTTC. This encodes CASSQKTAREPLPSYEQYF.

The rearrangement links TRBV5-3 to TRBJ2-2; 14 bases are shared with TRBD2. TRBV5-3 is an ORF; its function is uncertain. Trimming took 3 bases from V and 7 from J; bases not matched to a gene: 5. This CDR3 has 16 residues. The CDR3 coding sequence is TGTGCCAGAAGCTGGGGACTAGCGGGAGTTGGCGGGGAGCTGTTTTTT. Translated: CARSWGLAGVGGELFF.

The chain employs TRBV19 and TRBJ2-5; no firm D call. Trimming took off 8 bases at V and 5 bases at J, with 9 bases between the two ends. The CDR3 is 11 residues long. CDR1 and CDR2 from the germline V gene are LNHDA and SQIVND (reference sequence). The CDR3 protein is CASSGYETQYF. The CDR3 region has the DNA TGTGCCAGTTCCGGGTACGAGACCCAGTACTTC.

The rearrangement links TRBV28 to TRBJ1-1, with D tentatively TRBD1 (6 bases). Trimming took 3 bases from V and 4 from J, leaving 12 bases between them. CDR1 is MDHEN and CDR2 is SYDVKM in the germline V gene. The CDR3 has 14 amino acids. CDR3 protein: CASSFMGAGTEAFF. Here the CDR3 DNA reads TGTGCCAGCAGTTTTATGGGGGCGGGCACTGAAGCTTTCTTT.

V usage is TRBV7-9 and J usage is TRBJ2-3; D is ambiguous. The CDR3 is 15 amino acids. V lost 0 bases and J lost 5, with 12 bases in between. Germline CDR1 reads SEHNR; CDR2 reads FQNEAQ (reference sequence). CDR3 region: CASSLAGSSQDTQYF. In nucleotides, the CDR3 is TGTGCCAGCAGCTTAGCAGGTTCGTCCCAAGATACGCAGTATTTT.

This clone showed up just once. CDR3 sequence reads: CASSLAVAGTDTQYF. CDR3 DNA sequence: TGTGCCAGCAGCTTGGCGGTAGCGGGCACAGATACGCAGTATTTT. The J gene is TRBJ2-3, the V gene TRBV5-4; TRBD2 is a possible D gene (6 bases). V lost 0 bases, J lost 1 base, and 9 bases lay in between. This CDR3 spans 15 amino acids. Germline loops: CDR1 SGHNT, CDR2 YYREEE (reference sequence).

This chain joins TRBV6-5 and TRBJ2-7; possible D gene TRBD2, 5 bases. Trimming removed 0 bases from V and 0 bases from J, with 6 bases in between. Germline CDR1 and CDR2: MNHEY and SVGAGI. The CDR3 loop spans 14 amino acids. The CDR3 reads CASSYSSDSYEQYF. The CDR3 DNA sequence: TGTGCCAGCAGTTACTCTAGCGACTCCTACGAGCAGTACTTC.

The chain couples TRBV6-6 to TRBJ2-1, with D uncertain. Trimming took 6 bases from V and 9 from J, leaving 9 bases between them. The germline gives CDR1 MNHNY, CDR2 SVGAGI (reference sequence). The CDR3 totals 11 residues. CDR3 nucleotides: TGTGCCAGCAGCTACCGTGGTGAGCAGTTCTTC. Its translation: CASSYRGEQFF.

V usage is TRBV11-2 and J usage is TRBJ2-1; D is uncertain. This CDR3 region has 12 residues. The germline gives CDR1 SGHAT, CDR2 FQNNGV. V was clipped by 1 base and J by 4 bases, with 2 bases between them. The CDR3 DNA reads as TGTGCCAGCAGCTTAGTATACAATGAGCAGTTCTTC. It yields the protein CASSLVYNEQFF.

The chain has TRBV2 and TRBJ1-6; TRBD1 aligns across 7 bases. V was clipped by 4 bases and J by 7 bases; unmatched bases: 1. Germline V lookup: CDR1 SNHLY, CDR2 FYNNEI. The CDR3 length is 13 residues. The CDR3 region is CASSGQGNSPLHF. CDR3 DNA: TGTGCCAGCAGTGGACAGGGCAATTCACCCCTCCACTTT.

For the CDR3, the DNA is TGCGCCAGCCTTGGGACAGGGGATTCACCCCTCCACTTT. It translates to CASLGTGDSPLHF. The V and J genes are TRBV10-2 and TRBJ1-6, with TRBD1 matching 10 bases. Germline-derived CDR1 and CDR2 are WSHSY and SAAADI. J lost 8 bases, V lost 8 bases, and 3 bases had no gene match. The CDR3 covers 13 residues.